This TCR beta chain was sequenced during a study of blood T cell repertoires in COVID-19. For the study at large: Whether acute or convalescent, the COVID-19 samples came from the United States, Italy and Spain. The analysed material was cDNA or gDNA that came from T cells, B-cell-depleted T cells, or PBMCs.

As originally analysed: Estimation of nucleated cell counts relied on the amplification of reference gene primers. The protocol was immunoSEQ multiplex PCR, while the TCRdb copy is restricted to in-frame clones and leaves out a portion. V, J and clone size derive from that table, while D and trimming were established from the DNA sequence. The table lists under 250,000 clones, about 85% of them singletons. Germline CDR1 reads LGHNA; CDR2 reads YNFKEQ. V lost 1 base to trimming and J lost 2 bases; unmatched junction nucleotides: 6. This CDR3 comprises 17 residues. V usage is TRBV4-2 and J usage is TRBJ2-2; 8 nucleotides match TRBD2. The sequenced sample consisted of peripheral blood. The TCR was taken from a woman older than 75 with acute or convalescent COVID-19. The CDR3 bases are TGTGCCAGCAGCCAAGCCCCAGCGGGAGTAAACACCGGGGAGCTGTTTTTT. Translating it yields CASSQAPAGVNTGELFF.